Presented here are 31 T cell receptor beta chains from one specimen sequenced in a study of long-term antiretroviral therapy in people with HIV. The libraries were made with immunoSEQ v3.0 at survey level. Here immunoSEQ multiplex PCR was the method, and the copy in TCRdb shows in-frame clones only, minus some. Among tens of thousands of clones listed, 80% to 85% were seen once. This specimen consisted of unsorted PBMCs, obtained 0.4 years after starting antiretroviral therapy. The receptors were gathered from a man between 50 and 59 years old with HIV.

The J gene is TRBJ1-1, the V gene TRBV5-8; D perhaps matches TRBD1 (5 bases). CDR1 and CDR2 from the germline V gene are SGHTS and YDEGEE. CDR3 length: 15 residues. Trimming pared 4 bases from V and 4 bases from J, leaving 17 bases between. The CDR3 here is CASSARRGSPTEAFF. In DNA, the CDR3 is TGTGCCAGCAGCGCAAGGAGGGGTTCGCCCACTGAAGCTTTCTTT.

This chain uses TRBV5-6 with TRBJ2-7; maybe TRBD2 (6 bases). The CDR3 is made up of 16 amino acids. Trimming left V 3 bases short and J 4 bases short, with 20 bases between. CDR1 is SGHDT, CDR2 YYEEEE, per germline. CDR3 residues: CASSYGGISSGYEQYF. Here the CDR3 DNA reads TGTGCCAGCAGCTACGGGGGAATTTCCTCCGGTTACGAGCAGTACTTC. Full variable domain (outside the CDR3, taken from reference TRBV5-6 and TRBJ2-7): DAGVTQSPTHLIKTRGQQVTLRCSPKSGHDTVSWYQQALGQGPQFIFQYYEEEERQRGNFPDRFSGHQFPNYSSELNVNALLLGDSALYLCASSYGGISSGYEQYFGPGTRLTVT.

This clone was counted between two and nine times. The chain carries TRBV5-5 and TRBJ1-1; TRBD1 matches at 7 bases. J gave up 2 bases and V 3 bases, and 13 bases lay outside the gene matches. Germline assignment: CDR1 SGHKS and CDR2 YYEKEE (reference sequence). The CDR3 runs to 17 residues. The CDR3 DNA reads TGTGCCAGCAGCTCCAGACAGGGTAGGATGAGAAACACTGAAGCTTTCTTT. It is translated as CASSSRQGRMRNTEAFF.

The V and J genes are TRBV27 and TRBJ2-6, with a weak D call TRBD2 (6 bases). Trimming pared 5 bases from V and 4 bases from J, leaving 12 bases between. The CDR3 runs 15 residues. In germline, CDR1 is MNHEY, CDR2 SMNVEV (reference sequence). CDR3 DNA: TGTGCCAGCAGTGGTTGGGGGAGGGGGGCCAACGTCCTGACTTTC. As protein: CASSGWGRGANVLTF.

This clone was seen a handful of times. CDR3 residues: CASSRGVKETQYF. The CDR3 region has the DNA TGTGCCAGCAGCCGCGGGGTTAAAGAGACCCAGTACTTC. This chain connects TRBV7-2 to TRBJ2-5, with D maybe TRBD2 (6 bases). CDR1 is SGHTA, CDR2 FQGNSA, per germline. This CDR3 region has 13 residues. Trimming left V 5 bases short and J 3 bases short, with 10 bases between.

The genes are TRBV7-9 and TRBJ1-6; D is undetermined. V was shortened by 5 bases and J by 8 bases, with 13 bases between the two germline ends. Per germline, CDR1 SEHNR and CDR2 FQNEAQ (reference sequence). The CDR3 loop spans 14 amino acids. Here the CDR3 reads CASSRTGGDSPLHF. The CDR3 coding sequence is TGTGCCAGCAGCCGGACCGGTGGGGATTCACCCCTCCACTTT.

The rearrangement joins TRBV6-1 to TRBJ2-7; weak D call: TRBD2 (5 bases). V dropped 9 bases and J dropped 4 bases, with 10 bases sitting between them. From germline, CDR1 is MNHNS and CDR2 SASEGT. The CDR3 has 11 amino acids. The CDR3 spells CASKTTYEQYF. DNA of the CDR3: TGTGCCAGTAAGACTACTTACGAGCAGTACTTC.

This chain connects TRBV28 to TRBJ2-7; 7 bases are shared with TRBD1. After removal of 4 bases from V and 0 bases from J, the junction contained 3 bases not matched to a gene. There are 14 residues in the CDR3. Germline CDR1 is MDHEN and CDR2 is SYDVKM. The CDR3 sequence is CASSSTGISYEQYF. CDR3 sequence (DNA): TGTGCCAGCAGTTCGACAGGGATCTCCTACGAGCAGTACTTC.

V and J are TRBV11-3 and TRBJ2-7; TRBD2 is a possible D gene (5 bases). V lost 4 bases to trimming and J lost 2 bases, with 9 bases between them. CDR1 SGHNT and CDR2 YENEEA come from the germline V gene. This CDR3 contains 13 residues. In DNA form, the CDR3 reads TGTGCCAGCAGCTACGGGGATACCTACGAGCAGTACTTC. It translates to CASSYGDTYEQYF.

This clone has more than one count but fewer than ten. This chain uses TRBV7-2 with TRBJ2-1; 14 positions match TRBD2. The junction had 3 bases not matched to a gene; V was cut back by 1 base and J by 7 bases. This CDR3 has 16 residues. Looked up from germline, CDR1 is SGHTA and CDR2 is FQGNSA. CDR3 sequence: CASSLGRTSGGNEQFF. The CDR3 coding sequence is TGTGCCAGCAGCTTAGGGAGGACTAGCGGGGGGAATGAGCAGTTCTTC. Based on the CDR3 plus reference TRBV7-2 and TRBJ2-1, the full variable domain is GAGVSQSPSNKVTEKGKDVELRCDPISGHTALYWYRQSLGQGLEFLIYFQGNSAPDKSGLPSDRFSAERTGGSVSTLTIQRTQQEDSAVYLCASSLGRTSGGNEQFFGPGTRLTVL.

The chain links TRBV29-1 to TRBJ1-1; D ambiguous. V was cut by 6 bases and J by 5 bases, with 7 bases left in between. Germline loops: CDR1 SQVTM, CDR2 ANQGSEA. The CDR3 is made up of 10 amino acids. The CDR3 sequence: CSVDRTEAFF. The CDR3 DNA reads TGCAGCGTCGACCGGACTGAAGCTTTCTTT.

V usage is TRBV5-6 and J usage is TRBJ1-6; 7 nucleotides agree with TRBD1. Germline V gene sequence: CDR1 SGHDT, CDR2 YYEEEE. The CDR3 covers 15 residues. Trimming at V came to 2 bases and at J to 5 bases, leaving 4 bases not matched to a gene. CDR3 bases: TGTGCCAGCAGCTTAGGGACAGCAAATAATTCACCCCTCCACTTT. Protein product: CASSLGTANNSPLHF.

J is TRBJ1-1 and V is TRBV5-4; D remains ambiguous. The length of the CDR3 is 13 residues. Germline V CDR1 and CDR2: SGHNT, YYREEE (reference sequence). V lost 4 bases, J lost 1 base, and 8 bases lay in between. The CDR3 nucleotides are TGTGCCAGCAGCATCGACACGAACACTGAAGCTTTCTTT. It translates to CASSIDTNTEAFF.

The rearrangement links TRBV7-2 to TRBJ2-3, with 8 bases lining up with TRBD1. CDR3 length: 14 amino acids. J lost 0 bases, V lost 5 bases, and 1 base had no gene match. Germline V gene sequence: CDR1 SGHTA, CDR2 FQGNSA. CDR3 DNA: TGTGCCAGCAGCCGGACAGGGAGCACAGATACGCAGTATTTT. It codes for CASSRTGSTDTQYF.

This sequence joins TRBV7-9 and TRBJ1-1; D gene ambiguous. The CDR3 totals 14 residues. Germline values: CDR1 SEHNR, CDR2 FQNEAQ (reference sequence). V was cut by 1 base and J by 2 bases, with 8 bases left in between. The CDR3 is CASSLVDTNTEAFF. The DNA of the CDR3 is TGTGCCAGCAGCTTAGTTGACACCAACACTGAAGCTTTCTTT.

This clone came up a few times. The chain recombines TRBV7-9 with TRBJ1-4; tentative D call: TRBD1 (5 bases). This CDR3 has 16 amino acids. Germline values: CDR1 SEHNR, CDR2 FQNEAQ (reference sequence). V was clipped by 5 bases and J by 7 bases, with 20 bases between them. The CDR3 protein is CASSPPGGLGGEKLFF. The CDR3 nucleotides are TGTGCCAGCAGCCCCCCGGGGGGTTTGGGGGGTGAAAAACTGTTTTTT.

CDR3 protein: CASSRLMTGTIGSNQPQHF. The CDR3 DNA sequence: TGTGCCAGCAGCAGATTGATGACAGGGACGATCGGGAGCAATCAGCCCCAGCATTTT. V gene TRBV28 combines with J gene TRBJ1-5; 7 positions match TRBD1. The CDR3 spans 19 residues. The V gene end was trimmed by 6 bases and the J gene end by 1 base; junction bases not matched to a gene: 18. Germline assignment: CDR1 MDHEN and CDR2 SYDVKM.

This rearrangement joins TRBV11-2 to TRBJ2-7; 8 positions agree with TRBD1. Losses at the gene ends were 3 bases for V and 6 bases for J; bases not matched to a gene: 7. The CDR3 is 14 residues long. Germline V gene data show CDR1 as SGHAT and CDR2 as FQNNGV. The CDR3 spells CASSFVGTGGEQYF. In nucleotides, the CDR3 is TGTGCCAGCAGCTTCGTGGGGACAGGAGGCGAGCAGTACTTC.

The J gene is TRBJ2-1, the V gene TRBV19; D remains unclear. Between the trimmed V and J ends, which lost 3 bases and 8 bases, there was a span of 8 bases. The germline V gene encodes CDR1 LNHDA and CDR2 SQIVND (reference sequence). This CDR3 is built from 12 residues. Here the CDR3 reads CASSIPDDEQFF. The CDR3 nucleotides are TGTGCCAGTAGTATTCCAGATGATGAGCAGTTCTTC.

The V call is TRBV5-8, the J call TRBJ1-4; D possibly corresponds to TRBD1 (6 bases). The germline gives CDR1 SGHTS, CDR2 YDEGEE. V shed 3 bases and J shed 5 bases, with 11 bases lying between them. The CDR3 runs to 14 residues. As DNA, the CDR3 is TGTGCCAGCAGCTCCGGGACACGGAATGAAAAACTGTTTTTT. Protein sequence: CASSSGTRNEKLFF.

The chain has TRBV14 and TRBJ1-6; tentative D call: TRBD1 (5 bases). The CDR3 extends over 18 amino acids. Germline CDR1 reads SGHDN; CDR2 reads FVKESK. Trimming pared 3 bases from V and 0 bases from J, leaving 15 bases between. CDR3 sequence (DNA): TGTGCCAGCAGCCAGGTTGTAAAGGGGAGCTCCTATAATTCACCCCTCCACTTT. It translates to CASSQVVKGSSYNSPLHF.

The gene calls are TRBV30 and TRBJ1-1; D uncertain. The CDR3 is 13 residues long. Deletions cut 0 bases from V and 8 bases from J, with 13 bases between. Germline values: CDR1 GTSNPN, CDR2 SVGIG (reference sequence). The CDR3 loop is CAWSVQEGAEAFF. CDR3 in DNA: TGTGCCTGGAGTGTACAAGAGGGCGCAGAAGCTTTCTTT.

This chain joins TRBV5-4 and TRBJ2-7; 12 bases are shared with TRBD2. This CDR3 has 17 residues. CDR1 is SGHNT, CDR2 YYREEE, per germline (reference sequence). V shed 3 bases and J 4 bases; nucleotides not matched to a gene: 11. The CDR3 DNA follows: TGTGCCAGCAGCTCTGGACTAGCGGGGCAGAGACCTTACGAGCAGTACTTC. This encodes CASSSGLAGQRPYEQYF.

The chain combines TRBV28 with TRBJ1-3; TRBD1 matches at 7 bases. With 6 bases clipped from V and 0 bases from J, the junction kept 8 bases outside the gene matches. CDR3 length: 16 amino acids. The germline V gene encodes CDR1 MDHEN and CDR2 SYDVKM. The CDR3 nucleotides read TGTGCCAGCAGCGGGGACAGCGGACGCTCTGGAAACACCATATATTTT. Its protein product is CASSGDSGRSGNTIYF.

The chain links TRBV2 to TRBJ2-3; TRBD2 might be the D (7 bases). V was clipped by 1 base and J by 1 base, with 9 bases between them. Germline V gives CDR1 SNHLY, CDR2 FYNNEI. This CDR3 comprises 15 residues. The DNA of the CDR3 is TGTGCCAGCAGTGAAGAGGGGGGGCGCACAGATACGCAGTATTTT. Amino acids: CASSEEGGRTDTQYF.

This chain links TRBV5-1 with TRBJ2-7; maybe TRBD1 (6 bases). This CDR3 spans 11 amino acids. The germline gives CDR1 SGHRS, CDR2 YFSETQ. Trimming pared 2 bases from V and 12 bases from J, leaving 12 bases between. This chain's CDR3 is CASSFGTLTYF. CDR3 DNA sequence: TGCGCCAGCAGCTTCGGGACACTAACGTACTTC.

There are a few counts of this clone. The V call is TRBV21-1, the J call TRBJ1-2. TRBV21-1 is tagged as a pseudogene. The CDR3 runs to 13 residues. The CDR3 region has the DNA TGTGCCAGGCGGGCAGCGGCTAACTATGGCTACACCTTC. Its translation: CARRAAANYGYTF.

J is TRBJ2-5 and V is TRBV28, with D possibly matching TRBD2 (6 bases). The length of the CDR3 is 16 residues. The ends were cut back, 2 bases at V and 2 bases at J, with 15 bases in the middle. Germline V gives CDR1 MDHEN, CDR2 SYDVKM. The CDR3 is CASSLGRGGVQETQYF. The CDR3 DNA reads as TGTGCCAGCAGTTTAGGAAGGGGCGGGGTACAAGAGACCCAGTACTTC.

The chain joins TRBV10-3 to TRBJ2-2; D possibly corresponds to TRBD1 (5 bases). Trimming removed 0 bases from V and 5 bases from J, with 10 bases in between. From germline, CDR1 is ENHRY and CDR2 SYGVKD. CDR3 size: 15 residues. The CDR3 protein is CAISESGRATGELFF. The DNA of the CDR3 is TGTGCCATCAGTGAGTCCGGCAGGGCGACCGGGGAGCTGTTTTTT.

The chain combines TRBV18 with TRBJ1-4; perhaps TRBD1 as D (6 bases). The CDR3 is 16 residues long. Trimming stripped 4 bases from V and 0 bases from J, with 12 bases between. The germline gives CDR1 KGHSH, CDR2 LQKENI. CDR3 region: CASSLQDSATNEKLFF. DNA for the CDR3: TGTGCCAGCTCACTCCAGGACAGTGCAACTAATGAAAAACTGTTTTTT.

The chain combines TRBV29-1 with TRBJ1-4; D is possibly TRBD1 (6 bases). V shed 5 bases and J shed 8 bases, with 9 bases lying between them. There are 11 residues in the CDR3. The germline V gene encodes CDR1 SQVTM and CDR2 ANQGSEA. In nucleotides, the CDR3 is TGCAGCGTTCCAGGGGACGAAAAACTGTTTTTT. Translation: CSVPGDEKLFF.